Listed below are T cell receptor beta chains from one sample, sequenced in a study of cytotoxic CD8 clonotypes in ibrutinib-treated CLL. Assay: immunoSEQ multiplex PCR; the TCRdb copy retains only in-frame clones and omits some. The sample lists about 45,000 clones; approximately 70% were seen once. The starting material was PBMCs, obtained after 24 months of ibrutinib treatment. Every receptor here comes from a human donor with chronic lymphocytic leukemia. The CDR3 runs from the conserved cysteine through the conserved F or W. D genes are given only for firm matches. Rows give clone size only sometimes, using once, few, many, or a class for an expanded clone.

j_call: TRBJ1-2
clone_size: NA
d_call: NA
cdr3_length: 12
v_call: TRBV5-6
cdr3_nt: TGTGCCAGCAGAGGGGGGTTCTATGGCTACACCTTC
cdr3_aa: CASRGGFYGYTF

j_call: TRBJ2-7
clone_size: NA
d_call: NA
cdr3_length: 14
v_call: TRBV2
cdr3_nt: TGTGCCAGCAGTCCGCAGGGGGGCCCCTACGAGCAGTACTTC
cdr3_aa: CASSPQGGPYEQYF

j_call: TRBJ1-1
clone_size: few
d_call: NA
cdr3_length: 13
v_call: TRBV6-6
cdr3_nt: TGTGCCAGCAGTTATCCCCGACAGGTAGAAGCTTTCTTT
cdr3_aa: CASSYPRQVEAFF

j_call: TRBJ2-4
clone_size: few
d_call: TRBD2
cdr3_length: 16
v_call: TRBV2
cdr3_nt: TGTGCCAGCAAGTTGGTAGGACTAGCGGAAAAAAACATTCAGTACTTC
cdr3_aa: CASKLVGLAEKNIQYF

j_call: TRBJ1-4
clone_size: few
d_call: NA
cdr3_length: 18
v_call: TRBV30
cdr3_nt: TGTGCCTGGAGGAGTCCTCTAACAGGGTTACGCGGGAATGAAAAACTGTTTTTT
cdr3_aa: CAWRSPLTGLRGNEKLFF

j_call: TRBJ2-1
clone_size: NA
d_call: NA
cdr3_length: 16
v_call: TRBV5-1
cdr3_nt: TGCGCCAGCAGCTTGGTAGGACTAAGCTCCTACAATGAGCAGTTCTTC
cdr3_aa: CASSLVGLSSYNEQFF

j_call: TRBJ1-3
clone_size: NA
d_call: NA
cdr3_length: 15
v_call: TRBV28
cdr3_nt: TGTGCCAGCAGTTTATTAGACAAAGTCAGAAACACCATATATTTT
cdr3_aa: CASSLLDKVRNTIYF

j_call: TRBJ2-1
clone_size: NA
d_call: NA
cdr3_length: 14
v_call: TRBV7-3
cdr3_nt: TGTGCCAGCAGCTCGTCCGGGACGCACAATGAGCAGTTCTTC
cdr3_aa: CASSSSGTHNEQFF

j_call: TRBJ1-5
clone_size: few
d_call: NA
cdr3_length: 13
v_call: TRBV30
cdr3_nt: TGTGCCTGGGGAAAAGGAAGCAATCAGCCCCAGCATTTT
cdr3_aa: CAWGKGSNQPQHF

j_call: TRBJ2-7
clone_size: NA
d_call: TRBD1
cdr3_length: 16
v_call: TRBV27
cdr3_nt: TGTGCCAGCAGTTTCAGTTGGACAGGGGTGACCTACGAGCAGTACTTC
cdr3_aa: CASSFSWTGVTYEQYF

j_call: TRBJ2-2
clone_size: many
d_call: NA
cdr3_length: 15
v_call: TRBV7-3
cdr3_nt: TGTGCCAGCAGCTTTTTGGGGGCGAACACCGGGGAGCTGTTTTTT
cdr3_aa: CASSFLGANTGELFF